The TCR beta chain described here comes from a study of cytomegalovirus exposure and HLA in healthy donors. Primers included in the PCR were 60 Vbeta and 13 Jbeta primers. Data came from immunoSEQ multiplex PCR; TCRdb stores just in-frame clones and leaves some out. Of over 110,000 clones in the sample, 82% were seen once. The table lists this clone with a count of one. From germline, CDR1 is SGHVS and CDR2 FNYEAQ. CDR3 length: 20 residues. V dropped 5 bases and J dropped 1; count of bases not matched to a gene: 21. What was sequenced was PBMCs. This TCR derives from a male donor in good health and CMV-seronegative. The chain uses TRBV7-6 and TRBJ1-1, with 8 bases fitting TRBD1. The CDR3 nucleotides read TGTGCCAGCAGCCCCGCGGGCCGGACAGGGACCGGTGGGGCGAACACTGAAGCTTTCTTT. This encodes CASSPAGRTGTGGANTEAFF.